The 9 T cell receptor beta chains below were found in one sample sequenced in a study of blood T cell repertoires in COVID-19. Profiled with immunoSEQ multiplex PCR; TCRdb holds only in-frame clones, not every one. The sample includes approximately 480,000 clones, about 91% seen only once; the top ten take 0.9%. The sample was peripheral blood. Receptor source: a young man with COVID-19, enrolled during active disease.

This sequence joins TRBV7-2 and TRBJ2-1; TRBD2 is a possible D gene (6 bases). V gave up 4 bases and J gave up 0 bases, with 10 bases separating them. From germline, CDR1 is SGHTA and CDR2 FQGNSA. The CDR3 extends over 15 amino acids. CDR3 residues: CASSSTGDSYNEQFF. CDR3 in DNA: TGTGCCAGCAGCTCTACGGGAGACTCCTACAATGAGCAGTTCTTC. The variable domain in full, with the rest retrieved from reference TRBV7-2 and TRBJ2-1, is GAGVSQSPSNKVTEKGKDVELRCDPISGHTALYWYRQSLGQGLEFLIYFQGNSAPDKSGLPSDRFSAERTGGSVSTLTIQRTQQEDSAVYLCASSSTGDSYNEQFFGPGTRLTVL.

The V and J genes are TRBV24-1 and TRBJ2-3; TRBD2 aligns across 14 bases. The trim removed 5 bases at V and 4 bases at J, leaving 13 bases unmatched. CDR3 length: 19 amino acids. CDR1 is KGHDR and CDR2 is SFDVKD in the germline V gene. This CDR3 is CATSGRPGLAGEGADTQYF. The DNA for the CDR3 is TGTGCCACCAGTGGGCGACCGGGACTAGCGGGAGAGGGGGCAGATACGCAGTATTTT.

The V and J genes are TRBV11-2 and TRBJ1-2, with D maybe TRBD1 (5 bases). The CDR3 extends over 16 amino acids. Germline V lookup: CDR1 SGHAT, CDR2 FQNNGV. The V gene lost 5 bases and the J gene lost 0 bases, with 16 bases spanning the gap. The CDR3 protein is CASSQRTQRANYGYTF. CDR3 bases: TGTGCCAGCAGCCAACGGACACAGAGAGCTAACTATGGCTACACCTTC. Filled out from reference TRBV11-2 and TRBJ1-2, the complete variable domain reads EAGVAQSPRYKIIEKRQSVAFWCNPISGHATLYWYQQILGQGPKLLIQFQNNGVVDDSQLPKDRFSAERLKGVDSTLKIQPAKLEDSAVYLCASSQRTQRANYGYTFGSGTRLTVV.

The chain recombines TRBV4-2 with TRBJ2-1; TRBD1 aligns across 8 bases. V dropped 4 bases and J dropped 0; count of bases not matched to a gene: 20. The CDR3 spans 21 residues. The germline gives CDR1 LGHNA, CDR2 YNFKEQ. The CDR3 protein is CASSRTGRGLSGGSSYNEQFF. CDR3 coding DNA: TGTGCCAGCAGCCGGACGGGCAGGGGGCTCTCCGGGGGTAGCTCCTACAATGAGCAGTTCTTC.

The chain links TRBV11-2 to TRBJ2-1, with D uncertain. In germline, CDR1 is SGHAT, CDR2 FQNNGV. This CDR3 spans 16 amino acids. Trimming shortened V by 0 bases and J by 0 bases, and 9 bases separated the two germline ends. The CDR3 nucleotides read TGTGCCAGCAGCTTAGAGCCGTTGAGCTCCTACAATGAGCAGTTCTTC. This sequence encodes CASSLEPLSSYNEQFF.

The chain recombines TRBV18 with TRBJ1-5; D might be TRBD1 (6 bases). V shed 3 bases and J shed 4 bases, with 16 bases lying between them. The CDR3 totals 16 residues. The germline V gene encodes CDR1 KGHSH and CDR2 LQKENI. The CDR3: CASSPGGRGANQPQHF. DNA for the CDR3: TGTGCCAGCTCACCGGGAGGGCGGGGGGCAAATCAGCCCCAGCATTTT.

The chain employs TRBV5-1 and TRBJ2-1; TRBD1 agrees at 7 bases. The CDR3 consists of 15 residues. V trimming: 5 bases; J trimming: 5 bases; junction bases outside the gene matches: 10. The germline V gene has CDR1 SGHRS and CDR2 YFSETQ. DNA for the CDR3: TGCGCCAGCAGAGTGGGGCAGGGGGTCGACAATGAGCAGTTCTTC. This encodes CASRVGQGVDNEQFF.

This sequence joins TRBV19 and TRBJ2-7, with TRBD1 identical over 10 bases. This CDR3 comprises 15 residues. V was pared by 4 bases and J by 5 bases, with 8 bases of the junction left unmatched. Germline-derived CDR1 and CDR2 are LNHDA and SQIVND (reference sequence). CDR3 nucleotides: TGTGCCAGTAGTACCCCGGGACAGGGGTGGGACGAGCAGTACTTC. It is translated as CASSTPGQGWDEQYF.

This chain links TRBV14 with TRBJ1-4, with TRBD1 matching 9 bases. V trimming: 4 bases; J trimming: 0 bases; junction bases outside the gene matches: 9. There are 18 residues in the CDR3. Per germline, CDR1 SGHDN and CDR2 FVKESK. This chain's CDR3 is CASSRLLQGAATNEKLFF. The CDR3 DNA sequence: TGTGCCAGCAGCCGACTACTACAGGGGGCGGCAACTAATGAAAAACTGTTTTTT.